This T cell receptor (beta chain) derives from a study of monozygotic twins with inflammatory bowel disease (dated by TCRdb to about 2019). With respect to the entire study: The full study comprised 28 monozygotic twin pairs: nine German pairs (four IBD-concordant, five IBD-discordant) and 19 IBD-discordant Danish pairs. Within discordant pairs, disease-associated traits were sought mainly by comparing IBD patients with their genetically identical healthy co-twins. Each individual had, on average, about 151 000 unique TCRalpha sequences and 181 000 unique TCRbeta sequences available for analysis.

About this clonotype itself: Its cognate antigen has yet to be identified.

Receptor libraries were prepared by 5' RACE. Preparation of each TCR library used approximately 3.5 ug of total RNA. For each sample, cDNA synthesis was carried out in eight separate reactions using SMARTScribe reverse transcriptase. During cDNA synthesis, template switching was used to introduce unique molecular identifiers that contained a 6-nucleotide sample barcode. Two nested PCRs of approximately 16 and 9 cycles amplified the TCRalpha and TCRbeta cDNA, and bead purification followed each PCR. Before amplification, cDNA was treated with uracil DNA-glycosylase and purified using the QIAquick PCR purification kit. The second PCR added Illumina TruSeq-compatible adapters along with sample-specific barcodes. Library quality and concentration were checked on TapeStation and Qubit, and libraries were pooled at around 5 ng each. Sequencing of pooled libraries was carried out on an Illumina HiSeq2500 single-index Rapid Run using 2 x 100 bp reads and custom sequencing primers. As for the original processing: MiGEC version 1.2.6 was used for UMI-based consensus assembly, which corrected PCR and sequencing errors. V(D)J alignment, clonotype assembly and CDR3 extraction were performed with MiXCR version 2.1.1. Normalisation of gene usage, clonotype sharing and MAIT/NKT TCR abundance was achieved by analysing the top 1000, 10 000 and 20 000 clonotypes per sample. After downsampling to 27 000 UMIs, diversity was calculated as the inverse Simpson index using the vegan R package. Statistical testing used paired Mann-Whitney U tests on the discordant twin pairs and applied Benjamini-Hochberg correction for multiple testing. The reads underwent TCRdb reprocessing, giving one record for each CDR3 protein sequence and no DNA. What appears here as the V and J calls and clone size reflects TCRdb's work, not the paper's. The sample's own table lists 400,000 to 500,000 distinct CDR3 sequences. Jointly, the top ten make up more than 2% of the sample.

Paper-wide results and their limitations: Compared with healthy twins, IBD patients shared fewer clonotypes with other individuals, and the difference was most pronounced in patients with signs of disease activity. The results gave no support for a single strong signal or clonotype linked to IBD. Measured by the inverse Simpson index, TCRbeta repertoire diversity was lower in IBD patients than in their healthy co-twins. Because patients received different immunosuppressive treatments, the repertoires may have picked up extra background noise and variability between individuals. Repertoire similarity did not differ between concordant and discordant twins, which could be due to limited statistical power. Different T cell subtypes could not be distinguished in the analysis.

Per the germline V gene, KGHDR is the CDR1 and SFDVKD is the CDR2. The CDR3, from cysteine to phenylalanine, totals 13 residues. No DNA is given. From each donor, an approximately 2.7 ml peripheral blood sample was collected into PAXgene tubes and kept at -80 degrees C. Without any T cell sorting, total RNA was extracted from whole blood using the PAXgene blood miRNA kit on an automated QIAcube. Peripheral blood from monozygotic twin pairs concordant or discordant for inflammatory bowel disease was subjected to deep TCRalpha and TCRbeta repertoire profiling with unique molecular barcoding. For every twin pair, smoking habits were documented, and each individual was categorised as a current, former or never smoker.

Sequencing input: blood. The chain couples TRBV24-1 to TRBJ2-1; TCRdb proposes TRBD1, but this gene call is untestable without DNA. The receptor was isolated from a human donor with ulcerative colitis or Crohn's disease, or a healthy co-twin of an affected twin (not recorded which). The CDR3 has the sequence CATRDEGGNEQFF.